The 27 T cell receptor beta chains below were found in one sample sequenced in a study of CD8+ T cells in alopecia areata. cDNA serving as the sequencing template came from extracted, reverse transcribed RNA. Here immunoSEQ multiplex PCR was the method, and the copy in TCRdb shows in-frame clones only, minus some. The table lists 170,000 or so clones, roughly 64% of them singletons. Treatment meaning: oral pan-JAK inhibitor, 5-10 mg twice daily. The sequences come from CD8+ T cells sorted from blood, collected at week 24, from a patient treated with tofacitinib. The receptors shown here come from a human donor with alopecia areata.

V gene TRBV5-1 combines with J gene TRBJ2-1, with TRBD1 identical over 7 bases. Germline lookup yields CDR1 SGHRS and CDR2 YFSETQ. The CDR3 is 14 amino acids. V was pared by 2 bases and J by 7 bases, with 6 bases of the junction left unmatched. The CDR3 DNA is TGCGCCAGCAGCTTTACGACAGGGAGAAATGAGCAGTTCTTC. This sequence encodes CASSFTTGRNEQFF.

In this sample, this clone turned up once. The chain combines TRBV23-1 with TRBJ1-4; 7 nucleotides line up with TRBD1. TRBV23-1 counts as an open reading frame of uncertain function. The CDR3 spans 13 residues. After removal of 10 bases from V and 4 bases from J, the junction contained 6 bases not matched to a gene. CDR3 region: CAIDRQGNEKLFF. Written as DNA, the CDR3 is TGCGCCATCGACCGACAGGGTAATGAAAAACTGTTTTTT.

A few counts support this clone. The chain employs TRBV27 and TRBJ1-1; D might be TRBD1 (6 bases). Per the germline V gene, CDR1 is MNHEY and CDR2 is SMNVEV (reference sequence). V was pared by 5 bases and J by 4 bases, with 11 bases between. There are 13 residues in the CDR3. The CDR3 sequence is CASSPPRGTEAFF. The DNA of the CDR3 is TGTGCCAGCAGTCCCCCCAGGGGCACTGAAGCTTTCTTT.

The chain uses TRBV11-2 and TRBJ2-3; D might be TRBD1 or TRBD2, each matching 5 bases. There are 15 residues in the CDR3. Trimming left V 5 bases short and J 1 base short, with 13 bases between. Per the germline V gene, CDR1 is SGHAT and CDR2 is FQNNGV. The CDR3 nucleotides are TGTGCCAGCAGCCCTATCTTGGGGGGCACAGATACGCAGTATTTT. This translates into CASSPILGGTDTQYF.

The chain has TRBV29-1 and TRBJ2-2, with TRBD1 identical over 8 bases. This CDR3 is built from 14 residues. From germline, CDR1 is SQVTM and CDR2 ANQGSEA. Trimming removed 2 bases from V and 6 bases from J; junction bases left unmatched: 5. The CDR3 DNA is TGCAGCGTTGAATTCCCACAGGGGGCCGGGGAGCTGTTTTTT. It specifies CSVEFPQGAGELFF.

V is TRBV6-6 and J is TRBJ1-1; D is uncertain. The CDR3 sequence is 14 residues long. In germline, CDR1 is MNHNY, CDR2 SVGAGI (reference sequence). V gave up 2 bases and J gave up 1 base, with 8 bases separating them. The CDR3 DNA reads TGTGCCAGCAGTTACATTCAGAAGAACACTGAAGCTTTCTTT. Encoded protein: CASSYIQKNTEAFF.

This clone has only a few counts. The rearrangement links TRBV14 to TRBJ1-2; the match to TRBD1 covers 7 bases. The length of the CDR3 is 16 residues. The junction had 8 bases not matched to a gene; V was cut back by 4 bases and J by 0 bases. Per germline, CDR1 SGHDN and CDR2 FVKESK. This CDR3 reads CASSPANRGANYGYTF. The CDR3 DNA is TGTGCCAGCAGCCCCGCGAACAGGGGAGCTAACTATGGCTACACCTTC. The entire variable domain, with the rest obtained from reference TRBV14 and TRBJ1-2, is as follows: EAGVTQFPSHSVIEKGQTVTLRCDPISGHDNLYWYRRVMGKEIKFLLHFVKESKQDESGMPNNRFLAERTGGTYSTLKVQPAELEDSGVYFCASSPANRGANYGYTFGSGTRLTVV.

The V and J genes are TRBV4-1 and TRBJ1-1; D gene unclear. This CDR3 spans 13 amino acids. V was pared by 1 base and J by 0 bases, with 3 bases between. CDR1 is MGHRA, CDR2 YSYEKL, per germline. As DNA, the CDR3 is TGCGCCAGCAGCCAAGTAGTGAACACTGAAGCTTTCTTT. Translating it yields CASSQVVNTEAFF.

V and J are TRBV11-1 and TRBJ1-1; D unresolved. Germline V lookup: CDR1 SGHAT, CDR2 FQDESV (reference sequence). This CDR3 region has 13 residues. Trimming removed 5 bases at V and 1 base at J, with 8 bases between. The CDR3: CASSTRQNTEAFF. CDR3 bases: TGTGCCAGCAGCACCCGACAGAACACTGAAGCTTTCTTT.

The rearrangement joins TRBV7-2 to TRBJ2-7, with D unresolved. Trimming stripped 3 bases from V and 0 bases from J, with 15 bases between. The germline gives CDR1 SGHTA, CDR2 FQGNSA. This CDR3 is built from 16 residues. CDR3 nucleotide sequence: TGTGCCAGCAGCTTCTCTGGGGAATTTATCTCCTACGAGCAGTACTTC. Translation gives CASSFSGEFISYEQYF.

This clone was counted a few times. The chain employs TRBV29-1 and TRBJ1-1; 10 positions match TRBD1. Losses at the gene ends were 7 bases for V and 10 bases for J; bases not matched to a gene: 15. From germline, CDR1 is SQVTM and CDR2 ANQGSEA. The CDR3 spans 14 residues. The CDR3 reads CSAAGGTGEGIAFF. CDR3 coding DNA: TGCAGCGCCGCCGGCGGGACAGGGGAGGGTATAGCTTTCTTT.

This clone appeared a few times. The chain recombines TRBV7-9 with TRBJ2-7, with 9 nucleotides matching TRBD1. Looked up from germline, CDR1 is SEHNR and CDR2 is FQNEAQ (reference sequence). There are 15 residues in the CDR3. V shed 8 bases, J shed 5 bases, and the junction held 13 bases outside the gene matches. The CDR3 bases are TGTGCCAGCGGCAAGGCCGGGACAGGGTTAAACGAGCAGTACTTC. This sequence encodes CASGKAGTGLNEQYF.

This clone was seen at least ten times. The chain recombines TRBV6-1 with TRBJ1-2, with D maybe TRBD1 (6 bases). V lost 3 bases to trimming and J lost 5 bases, with 13 bases between them. The length of the CDR3 is 14 residues. Germline-derived CDR1 and CDR2 are MNHNS and SASEGT. The chain's CDR3 is CASSDRDRIYGYTF. The CDR3 DNA reads as TGTGCCAGCAGTGACCGTGACAGGATATATGGCTACACCTTC.

The chain recombines TRBV5-1 with TRBJ2-4, with 7 bases matching TRBD2. V was pared by 4 bases and J by 7 bases, with 11 bases of the junction left unmatched. The CDR3 is 15 amino acids. Germline CDR1 is SGHRS and CDR2 is YFSETQ. In nucleotides, the CDR3 is TGCGCCAGCAGCCCCACTACGGGGCGGGAGAACATTCAGTACTTC. Amino acid sequence: CASSPTTGRENIQYF.

This clone was observed a handful of times. The J gene is TRBJ2-2, the V gene TRBV5-1, with D perhaps being TRBD1 or TRBD2 (5 bases each). Trimming took off 2 bases at V and 6 bases at J, with 17 bases between the two ends. CDR1 is SGHRS and CDR2 is YFSETQ in the germline V gene. The CDR3 totals 16 residues. The CDR3 sequence is CASSFSRDRRPGELFF. The CDR3 DNA is TGCGCCAGCAGCTTCTCTAGGGACCGTCGCCCCGGGGAGCTGTTTTTT.

With respect to this clone: The sample contains more than one DNA sequence encoding this CDR3. V usage is TRBV2 and J usage is TRBJ2-3; D tentatively fits TRBD1 or TRBD2 (5 bases each). Per germline, CDR1 SNHLY and CDR2 FYNNEI. Deletions cut 3 bases from V and 1 base from J, with 5 bases between. The CDR3 is made up of 13 amino acids. The CDR3 here is CASSEGGTDTQYF. The CDR3 nucleotides are TGTGCCAGCAGTGAGGGGGGCACAGATACGCAGTATTTT.

CDR3: CAWTPDSSQETQYF. In nucleotides, the CDR3 is TGTGCCTGGACGCCGGACAGCTCTCAAGAGACCCAGTACTTC. The chain is built from TRBV30 and TRBJ2-5; TRBD1 is a possible D gene (6 bases). CDR3 length: 14 residues. The ends were cut back, 4 bases at V and 2 bases at J, with 14 bases in the middle. Germline CDR1 is GTSNPN and CDR2 is SVGIG (reference sequence). The whole variable domain, filled in from reference TRBV30 and TRBJ2-5, reads SQTIHQWPATLVQPVGSPLSLECTVEGTSNPNLYWYRQAAGRGLQLLFYSVGIGQISSEVPQNLSASRPQDRQFILSSKKLLLSDSGFYLCAWTPDSSQETQYFGPGTRLLVL.

The rearrangement joins TRBV7-9 to TRBJ2-5, with D possibly TRBD1 on 6 matching bases. From germline, CDR1 is SEHNR and CDR2 FQNEAQ (reference sequence). This CDR3 region has 15 residues. V lost 4 bases and J lost 1, with 13 bases in between. The CDR3 nucleotides are TGTGCCAGCAGCTCAATCCCAGGGGTCCAAGAGACCCAGTACTTC. It translates to CASSSIPGVQETQYF.

The chain combines TRBV7-6 with TRBJ1-2; D is ambiguous. This CDR3 has 14 residues. Germline CDR1 and CDR2: SGHVS and FNYEAQ. V gave up 5 bases and J gave up 4 bases, with 14 bases separating them. The CDR3 DNA follows: TGTGCCAGCAGCGGGAGCCCATCAGGCTATGGCTACACCTTC. Its translation is CASSGSPSGYGYTF.

This chain joins TRBV10-2 and TRBJ2-1, with D unclear. From germline, CDR1 is WSHSY and CDR2 SAAADI. The CDR3 sequence is 13 residues long. Trimming shortened V by 1 base and J by 5 bases, and 6 bases separated the two germline ends. CDR3 nucleotide sequence: TGCGCCAGCAGTGAGTTAGATGACAATGAGCAGTTCTTC. Translation: CASSELDDNEQFF.

The rearrangement uses TRBV5-4 and TRBJ1-1; 7 bases fit TRBD1. Germline V gene data show CDR1 as SGHNT and CDR2 as YYREEE (reference sequence). This CDR3 contains 16 residues. Germline trimming cut 5 bases from V and 3 bases from J; bases unmatched to any gene: 13. The CDR3 DNA reads as TGTGCCAGCAGTTCGACAGGGAACTTGAGACACACTGAAGCTTTCTTT. Translating gives CASSSTGNLRHTEAFF.

The count of this clone is one. The rearrangement joins TRBV19 to TRBJ1-5; TRBD1 matches at 8 bases. The CDR3 spans 14 residues. J lost 5 bases, V lost 7 bases, and 7 bases had no gene match. Germline CDR1 LNHDA, CDR2 SQIVND (reference sequence). The chain's CDR3 is CASTWDRIHQPQHF. The CDR3 DNA reads as TGTGCCAGTACGTGGGACAGGATTCATCAGCCCCAGCATTTT.

The rearrangement links TRBV4-1 to TRBJ1-2; D possibly corresponds to TRBD1 (5 bases). Deletions cut 0 bases from V and 7 bases from J, with 15 bases between. The CDR3 runs to 15 residues. CDR1 and CDR2 from the germline V gene are MGHRA and YSYEKL. The CDR3 nucleotides read TGCGCCAGCAGCCAAGATCTTAGCAGGGCGAGTGGCTACACCTTC. It specifies CASSQDLSRASGYTF.

The chain has TRBV29-1 and TRBJ1-2; D is unresolved. V was clipped by 3 bases and J by 3 bases, with 8 bases between them. CDR1 is SQVTM and CDR2 is ANQGSEA in the germline V gene. This CDR3 region has 12 residues. The CDR3 coding sequence is TGCAGCGTTGAGGCGGAATACTATGGCTACACCTTC. It translates to CSVEAEYYGYTF.

This clone was seen more than once but under ten times. CDR3 sequence (DNA): TGTGCCAGCAGCCCTTCTGGGAGGGTTTCAGGGAATTCACCCCTCCACTTT. Protein: CASSPSGRVSGNSPLHF. This chain joins TRBV9 and TRBJ1-6; maybe TRBD1 (5 bases). This CDR3 spans 17 amino acids. V lost 4 bases to trimming and J lost 7 bases, with 21 bases between them. CDR1 SGDLS and CDR2 YYNGEE come from the germline V gene.

The CDR3 nucleotides are TGTGCCTGGAATGGGGGGGGGAACACTGAAGCTTTCTTT. It specifies CAWNGGGNTEAFF. The rearrangement uses TRBV30 and TRBJ1-1; D possibly corresponds to TRBD1 (5 bases). V lost 4 bases, J lost 1 base, and 10 bases lay in between. CDR1 is GTSNPN, CDR2 SVGIG, per germline (reference sequence). This CDR3 has 13 residues.

This clone is a singleton in its sample. V and J are TRBV20-1 and TRBJ1-6, with D maybe TRBD1 (6 bases). From germline, CDR1 is DFQATT and CDR2 SNEGSKA (reference sequence). V gave up 6 bases and J gave up 18 bases, with 18 bases separating them. The CDR3 consists of 11 residues. CDR3 sequence: CSANSRGHSHF. The CDR3 DNA reads as TGCAGTGCAAACTCCCGGGGACATTCCCACTTT.